This T cell receptor beta chain stems from a study of blood T cell repertoires in COVID-19. Study summary: The origin of the acute and convalescent COVID-19 samples was the United States, Italy and Spain.

Libraries were prepared by immunoSEQ multiplex PCR; TCRdb keeps only in-frame clonotypes and omits some of them. The data contain about 200,000 clones, 84% of them singletons. V was pared by 4 bases and J by 7 bases, with 6 bases of the junction left unmatched. The CDR3 sequence is 13 residues long. CDR1 SNHLY and CDR2 FYNNEI come from the germline V gene. V and J are TRBV2 and TRBJ1-1, with TRBD1 matching 7 bases. The source is a woman older than 75 with COVID-19, enrolled during active disease. The sample consisted of peripheral blood. DNA of the CDR3: TGTGCCAGCAGTGCGGACAGGCAACTTGAAGCTTTCTTT. This gives the protein CASSADRQLEAFF.